This T cell receptor beta chain is from a study of cytomegalovirus exposure and HLA in healthy donors. General study points: Later, TCR association rates were found to vary by HLA locus, highest for DRB1 and lowest for HLA-C. A later analysis linked a missense DCLRE1C variant to TCR beta V- and J-gene trimming. Researchers reported that a few CMV-associated chains were confirmed in vitro as CMV antigen-specific. An apparent linkage of common viral pathogens to several of the most significant clusters emerged in a later analysis.

CDR3 length: 15 amino acids. Trimming pared 2 bases from V and 2 bases from J, leaving 13 bases between. Germline V gives CDR1 SGDLS, CDR2 YYNGEE. The study ran its PCR with 60 Vbeta and 13 Jbeta primers. Using immunoSEQ multiplex PCR, the repertoire was profiled, and TCRdb retains in-frame clones only, with some absent. The sample lists some 200,000 clones, 70% to 85% occurring once. Comment on this clone: The antigen is unknown.

Sequenced input: PBMCs. The receptor comes from a boy between 2 and 10 years old in good health and CMV-seronegative. This chain connects TRBV9 to TRBJ2-5, with a tentative D call TRBD2 (6 bases). CDR3 DNA sequence: TGTGCCAGCAGCGTCTTCGGGAGCGGGCAAGAGACCCAGTACTTC. This translates into CASSVFGSGQETQYF.